This TCR beta chain was obtained from a study of blood T cell repertoires in COVID-19. The V and J ends lost 7 bases and 6 bases respectively, with 12 bases between them. The V gene's germline CDR1 is MDHEN and CDR2 SYDVKM. This CDR3 contains 12 residues. Clones were read by immunoSEQ multiplex PCR, and TCRdb kept only the in-frame ones, dropping some. The sample holds 150,000 to 180,000 clones, roughly 84% seen once. The source of this sequence is an older woman with COVID-19, enrolled during active disease. The sample was peripheral blood. The chain has TRBV28 and TRBJ2-5; no definite D call. CDR3 region: CASKERRKTQYF. In DNA form, the CDR3 reads TGTGCCAGCAAGGAGCGACGGAAGACCCAGTACTTC.